The 2 T cell receptor beta chains below come from one sample, sequenced in a study of STAT3 mutations in large granular lymphocyte leukemia. These TCRs' antigens remain unknown. Study-level findings and limits: Every T-cell large granular lymphocyte leukemia patient had at least one immunodominant TCR beta clonotype.

Produced via immunoSEQ multiplex PCR; TCRdb's table is partial and in-frame only. This table has roughly 40,000 clones, about 81% appearing once. Sequences were obtained from PBMCs. The receptor set was obtained from a human donor with T large granular lymphocyte leukemia. Some clones in this sample may be carry-over from other donors' samples.

The chain combines TRBV5-1 with TRBJ1-1; unclear D gene. Deletions cut 0 bases from V and 4 bases from J, with 7 bases between. Germline CDR1 reads SGHRS; CDR2 reads YFSETQ. The CDR3 sequence is 13 residues long. This chain's CDR3 is CASSLVEGTEAFF. CDR3 bases: TGCGCCAGCAGCTTGGTTGAGGGCACTGAAGCTTTCTTT.

The chain combines TRBV10-3 with TRBJ1-4; possible D gene TRBD1, 6 bases. Germline V gene data show CDR1 as ENHRY and CDR2 as SYGVKD. This CDR3 region has 14 residues. Trimming pared 2 bases from V and 7 bases from J, leaving 11 bases between. The CDR3 region has the DNA TGTGCCATCAGTGAGAGCGGGACATCTGAAAAACTGTTTTTT. Protein product: CAISESGTSEKLFF.